This T cell receptor (beta chain) was obtained from a study of T cell changes during pregnancy in multiple sclerosis. The CDR3 runs to 17 residues. The germline gives CDR1 SGHTA, CDR2 FQGNSA. Trimming took off 0 bases at V and 7 bases at J, with 19 bases between the two ends. Repertoires were generated with immunoSEQ multiplex PCR, while TCRdb's copy carries only in-frame clones and drops some. This table has some 20,000 clones, about 90% appearing once. This sequence joins TRBV7-2 and TRBJ1-5; D is perhaps TRBD1 (6 bases). The specimen was CD4+ T cells from peripheral blood mononuclear cells, collected in the third trimester of pregnancy. This sequence originates from a female donor in good health, enrolled as a control in a pregnancy study. The CDR3 sequence is CASSLARIGGLGQPQHF. The CDR3 nucleotides are TGTGCCAGCAGCTTAGCGCGGATCGGGGGGCTCGGGCAGCCCCAGCATTTT.